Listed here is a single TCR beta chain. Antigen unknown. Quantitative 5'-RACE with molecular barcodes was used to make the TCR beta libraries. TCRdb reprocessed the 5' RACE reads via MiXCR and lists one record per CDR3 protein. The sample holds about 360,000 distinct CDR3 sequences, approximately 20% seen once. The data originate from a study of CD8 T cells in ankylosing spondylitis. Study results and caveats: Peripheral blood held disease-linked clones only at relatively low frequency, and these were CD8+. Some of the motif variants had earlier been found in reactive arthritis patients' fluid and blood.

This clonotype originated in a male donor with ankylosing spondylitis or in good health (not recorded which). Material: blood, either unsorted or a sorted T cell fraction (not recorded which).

In nucleotides, the CDR3 is TGTGCCAGCAGTTCCTGGGGGCTCAGCGGGGAGCTGTTTTTT. Its protein is CASSSWGLSGELFF. This chain joins TRBV28 and TRBJ2-2; maybe TRBD1 (6 bases). The CDR3 consists of 14 residues. The germline V and J ends were trimmed by 4 bases and 7 bases, with 13 bases remaining between them. Germline V gene data show CDR1 as MDHEN and CDR2 as SYDVKM.